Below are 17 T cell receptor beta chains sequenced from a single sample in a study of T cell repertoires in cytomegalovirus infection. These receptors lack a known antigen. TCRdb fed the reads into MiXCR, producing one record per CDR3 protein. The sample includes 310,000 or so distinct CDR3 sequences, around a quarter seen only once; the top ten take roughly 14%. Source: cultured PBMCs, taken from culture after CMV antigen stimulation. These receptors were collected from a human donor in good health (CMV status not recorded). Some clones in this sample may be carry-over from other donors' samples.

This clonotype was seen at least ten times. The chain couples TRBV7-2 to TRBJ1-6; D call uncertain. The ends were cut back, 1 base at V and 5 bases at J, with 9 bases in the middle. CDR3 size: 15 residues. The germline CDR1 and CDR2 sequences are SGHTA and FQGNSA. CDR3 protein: CASSLVVNNNSPLHF. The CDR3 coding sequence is TGTGCCAGCAGCTTAGTCGTAAATAATAATTCACCCCTCCACTTT.

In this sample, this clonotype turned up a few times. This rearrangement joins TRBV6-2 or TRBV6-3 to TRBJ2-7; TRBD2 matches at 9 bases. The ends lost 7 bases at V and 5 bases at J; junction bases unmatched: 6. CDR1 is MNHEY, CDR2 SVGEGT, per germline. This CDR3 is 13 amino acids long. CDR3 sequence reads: CASMVAGADEQYF. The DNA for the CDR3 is TGTGCCAGCATGGTAGCGGGAGCGGACGAGCAGTACTTC.

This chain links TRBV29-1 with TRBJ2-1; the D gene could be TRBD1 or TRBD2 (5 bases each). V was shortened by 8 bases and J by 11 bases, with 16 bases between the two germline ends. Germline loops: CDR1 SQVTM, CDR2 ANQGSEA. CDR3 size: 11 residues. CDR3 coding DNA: TGCAGCATCACCGGGGCCCGCCAGCAGTTCTTC. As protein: CSITGARQQFF.

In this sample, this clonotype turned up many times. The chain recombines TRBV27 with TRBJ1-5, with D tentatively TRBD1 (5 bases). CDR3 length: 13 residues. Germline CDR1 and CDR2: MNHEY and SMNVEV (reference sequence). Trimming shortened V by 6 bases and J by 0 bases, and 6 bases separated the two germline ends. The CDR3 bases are TGTGCCAGCAGCCAGGGTAGCAATCAGCCCCAGCATTTT. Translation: CASSQGSNQPQHF.

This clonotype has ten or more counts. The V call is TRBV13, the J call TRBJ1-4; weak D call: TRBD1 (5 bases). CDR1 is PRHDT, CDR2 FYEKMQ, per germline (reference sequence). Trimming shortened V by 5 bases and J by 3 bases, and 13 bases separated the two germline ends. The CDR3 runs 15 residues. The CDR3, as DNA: TGTGCCAGCAGCCCGAGCGGGACCGCTAATGAAAAACTGTTTTTT. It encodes CASSPSGTANEKLFF.

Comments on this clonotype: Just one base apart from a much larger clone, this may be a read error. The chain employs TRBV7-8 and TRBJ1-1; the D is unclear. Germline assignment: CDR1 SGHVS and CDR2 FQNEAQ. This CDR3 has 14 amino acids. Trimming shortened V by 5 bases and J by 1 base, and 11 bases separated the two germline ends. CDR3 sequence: CASSMGHTNTEAFF. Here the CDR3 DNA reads TGTGCCAGCAGCATGGGTCATACGAACACTGAAGCTTTCTTT.

The CDR3 reads CASSEVLQEAFF. The CDR3 DNA follows: TGTGCCAGCAGTGAAGTTTTACAGGAAGCTTTCTTT. The chain uses TRBV6-1 and TRBJ1-1; D gene unclear. This CDR3 region has 12 residues. Per germline, CDR1 MNHNS and CDR2 SASEGT. V lost 1 base and J lost 8, with 8 bases in between.

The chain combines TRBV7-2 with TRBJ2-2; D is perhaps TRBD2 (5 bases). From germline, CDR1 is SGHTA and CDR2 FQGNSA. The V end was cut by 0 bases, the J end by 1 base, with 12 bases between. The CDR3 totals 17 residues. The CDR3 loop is CASSLALWRVNTGELFF. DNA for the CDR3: TGTGCCAGCAGCTTAGCTCTCTGGCGGGTGAACACCGGGGAGCTGTTTTTT.

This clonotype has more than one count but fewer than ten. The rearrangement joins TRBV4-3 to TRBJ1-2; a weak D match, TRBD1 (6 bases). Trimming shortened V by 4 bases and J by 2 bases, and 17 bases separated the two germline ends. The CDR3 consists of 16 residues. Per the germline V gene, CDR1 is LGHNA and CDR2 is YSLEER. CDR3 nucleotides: TGCGCCAGCAGCCCGAGCTTTACAGGGACCAACTATGGCTACACCTTC. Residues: CASSPSFTGTNYGYTF.

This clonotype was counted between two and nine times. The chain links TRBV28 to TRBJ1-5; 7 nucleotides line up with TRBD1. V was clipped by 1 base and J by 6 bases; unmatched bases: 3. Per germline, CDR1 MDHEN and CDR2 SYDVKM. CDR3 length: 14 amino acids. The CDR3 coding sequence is TGTGCCAGCAGTTTATTAGGGGGCAGTCAGCCCCAGCATTTT. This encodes CASSLLGGSQPQHF.

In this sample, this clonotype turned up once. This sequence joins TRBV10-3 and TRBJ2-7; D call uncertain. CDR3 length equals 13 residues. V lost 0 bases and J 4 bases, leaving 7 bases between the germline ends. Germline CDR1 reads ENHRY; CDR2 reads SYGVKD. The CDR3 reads CAISESNIYEQYF. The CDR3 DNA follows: TGTGCCATCAGTGAGTCCAACATATACGAGCAGTACTTC.

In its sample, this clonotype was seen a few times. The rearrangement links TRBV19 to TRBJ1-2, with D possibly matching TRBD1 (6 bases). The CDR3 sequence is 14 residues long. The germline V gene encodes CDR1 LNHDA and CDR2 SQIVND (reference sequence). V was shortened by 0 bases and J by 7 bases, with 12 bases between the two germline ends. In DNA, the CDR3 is TGTGCCAGTAGTATAGATCCCCGGACAGCTGGCTACACCTTC. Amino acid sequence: CASSIDPRTAGYTF.

CDR3 DNA: TGCAGTGCTAGAGGCCCCGGGACGCGAATGGAGACCCAGTACTTC. Translating it yields CSARGPGTRMETQYF. The V and J genes are TRBV20-1 and TRBJ2-5; perhaps D is TRBD1 or TRBD2 (5 bases each). The germline CDR1 and CDR2 sequences are DFQATT and SNEGSKA (reference sequence). V lost 1 base and J 5 bases, leaving 17 bases between the germline ends. The CDR3 is made up of 15 amino acids.

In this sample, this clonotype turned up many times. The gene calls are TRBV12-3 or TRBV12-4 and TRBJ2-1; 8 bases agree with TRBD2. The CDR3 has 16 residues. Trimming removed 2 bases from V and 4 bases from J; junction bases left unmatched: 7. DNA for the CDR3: TGTGCCAGCAGTTTATCGAGGACTAGCTATTACAATGAGCAGTTCTTC. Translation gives CASSLSRTSYYNEQFF.

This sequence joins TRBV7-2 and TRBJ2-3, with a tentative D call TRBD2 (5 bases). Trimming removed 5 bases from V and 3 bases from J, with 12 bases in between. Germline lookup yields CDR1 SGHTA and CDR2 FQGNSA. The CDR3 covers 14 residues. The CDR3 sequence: CASSPVRETDTQYF. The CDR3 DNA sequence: TGTGCCAGCAGCCCCGTGAGGGAAACAGATACGCAGTATTTT.

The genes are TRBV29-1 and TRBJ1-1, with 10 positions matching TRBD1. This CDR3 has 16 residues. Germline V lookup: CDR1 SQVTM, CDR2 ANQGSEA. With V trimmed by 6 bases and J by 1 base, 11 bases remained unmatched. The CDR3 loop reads CSVRQRQGAGNTEAFF. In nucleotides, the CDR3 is TGCAGCGTCCGGCAACGACAGGGGGCAGGGAACACTGAAGCTTTCTTT.

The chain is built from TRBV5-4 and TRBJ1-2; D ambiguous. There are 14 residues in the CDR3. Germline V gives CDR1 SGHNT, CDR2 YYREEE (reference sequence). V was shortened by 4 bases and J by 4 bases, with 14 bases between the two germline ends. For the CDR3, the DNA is TGTGCCAGCAGCACAGCGACGGTTCCCTATGGCTACACCTTC. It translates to CASSTATVPYGYTF.